These 18 T cell receptor beta chains came from one sample sequenced in a study of blood T cell repertoires in COVID-19. Only in-frame clones appear in the TCRdb table, and some are missing; sequencing was by immunoSEQ multiplex PCR. Here the sample spans about 330,000 clones, 92% being singletons. Sequenced sample: PBMCs or T cells enriched from blood (not recorded which). Receptor source: a woman aged 30 to 39 who had recovered from COVID-19.

The V call is TRBV20-1, the J call TRBJ2-6, with D maybe TRBD2 (6 bases). The CDR3 sequence is 15 residues long. With 3 bases removed from V and 0 bases from J, the gap between germline ends came to 9 bases. Per germline, CDR1 DFQATT and CDR2 SNEGSKA (reference sequence). This CDR3 is CSASRRGSGANVLTF. The CDR3 DNA follows: TGCAGTGCTAGTCGGAGGGGCTCTGGGGCCAACGTCCTGACTTTC.

This clone appeared a few times. The chain combines TRBV7-2 with TRBJ1-2; no firm D call. This CDR3 comprises 16 residues. Germline V gene data show CDR1 as SGHTA and CDR2 as FQGNSA. V was pared by 5 bases and J by 0 bases, with 16 bases between. The CDR3 DNA follows: TGTGCCAGCAGCCACCTCCCGGACTTTACTAACTATGGCTACACCTTC. Translating gives CASSHLPDFTNYGYTF. Based on the CDR3 plus reference TRBV7-2 and TRBJ1-2, the full variable domain is GAGVSQSPSNKVTEKGKDVELRCDPISGHTALYWYRQSLGQGLEFLIYFQGNSAPDKSGLPSDRFSAERTGGSVSTLTIQRTQQEDSAVYLCASSHLPDFTNYGYTFGSGTRLTVV.

This chain links TRBV5-4 with TRBJ1-1; weak D call: TRBD1 (6 bases). CDR1 is SGHNT and CDR2 is YYREEE in the germline V gene (reference sequence). V was pared by 4 bases and J by 5 bases, with 18 bases between. This CDR3 spans 15 amino acids. The CDR3 bases are TGTGCCAGCAGCCGCGATTCCAGGGGAGTAACTGAAGCTTTCTTT. It encodes CASSRDSRGVTEAFF.

The rearrangement links TRBV7-2 to TRBJ1-3; maybe TRBD1 (5 bases). Looked up from germline, CDR1 is SGHTA and CDR2 is FQGNSA. The CDR3 totals 16 residues. The ends were cut back, 5 bases at V and 0 bases at J, with 14 bases in the middle. The CDR3 is CASSPTGGISGNTIYF. The CDR3 coding sequence is TGTGCCAGCAGCCCAACAGGCGGTATCTCTGGAAACACCATATATTTT.

The rearrangement joins TRBV5-5 to TRBJ1-1; TRBD1 matches 7 bases. J was trimmed by 1 base and V by 4 bases; bases with no gene match: 13. Germline CDR1 SGHKS, CDR2 YYEKEE (reference sequence). The CDR3 length is 17 residues. As DNA, the CDR3 is TGTGCCAGCAGCCGGGCTCGTCAGGGGGTTCAGAACACTGAAGCTTTCTTT. This translates into CASSRARQGVQNTEAFF.

The chain carries TRBV7-3 and TRBJ2-2, with 9 bases identical to TRBD2. The CDR3 is 17 residues long. Germline V gene sequence: CDR1 SGHTA, CDR2 FQGTGA. Trimming took 5 bases from V and 6 from J; bases not matched to a gene: 13. The CDR3 is CASSIKPGLARSGELFF. CDR3 DNA: TGTGCCAGCAGCATAAAACCGGGACTAGCTCGTTCCGGGGAGCTGTTTTTT.

The chain carries TRBV6-5 and TRBJ2-1; 8 bases line up with TRBD1. The CDR3 is made up of 15 amino acids. Trimming cost V 4 bases and J 3 bases; bases outside gene matches: 5. The germline CDR1 and CDR2 sequences are MNHEY and SVGAGI. CDR3 in amino acids: CASSSRTGNYNEQFF. The DNA for the CDR3 is TGTGCCAGCAGTTCTAGGACAGGGAACTACAATGAGCAGTTCTTC.

V is TRBV7-9 and J is TRBJ2-2; D call uncertain. Trimming pared 10 bases from V and 0 bases from J, leaving 18 bases between. Germline CDR1 reads SEHNR; CDR2 reads FQNEAQ (reference sequence). The CDR3 consists of 16 residues. The CDR3: CATPRIQSANTGELFF. The CDR3, as DNA: TGTGCCACTCCGCGGATACAATCCGCGAACACCGGGGAGCTGTTTTTT.

The genes are TRBV4-2 and TRBJ2-2; no reliable D call. Trimming left V 0 bases short and J 0 bases short, with 8 bases between. The CDR3 spans 16 residues. The V gene's germline CDR1 is LGHNA and CDR2 YNFKEQ. CDR3 nucleotides: TGTGCCAGCAGCCAAGAAATTGCAGCGAACACCGGGGAGCTGTTTTTT. Translation: CASSQEIAANTGELFF.

This clone was counted only a few times. The CDR3 protein is CASSPTNRNTEAFF. CDR3 nucleotide sequence: TGCGCCAGCAGCCCGACAAACCGGAACACTGAAGCTTTCTTT. The rearrangement uses TRBV5-1 and TRBJ1-1; D gene unclear. The CDR3 spans 14 residues. The ends were cut back, 4 bases at V and 1 base at J, with 11 bases in the middle. CDR1 is SGHRS, CDR2 YFSETQ, per germline.

The rearrangement links TRBV9 to TRBJ2-6; no clear D. The germline V and J ends were trimmed by 3 bases and 3 bases, with 7 bases remaining between them. This CDR3 has 14 amino acids. Germline CDR1 and CDR2: SGDLS and YYNGEE. The CDR3 DNA sequence: TGTGCCAGCAGCGCCCCACATGGGGCCAACGTCCTGACTTTC. Protein sequence: CASSAPHGANVLTF.

The genes are TRBV5-1 and TRBJ1-6; 8 positions agree with TRBD1. V lost 4 bases, J lost 7 bases, and 10 bases stayed unmatched. There are 16 residues in the CDR3. Germline V gene data show CDR1 as SGHRS and CDR2 as YFSETQ. CDR3 protein: CASSLSGTGVNSPLHF. The CDR3 DNA is TGCGCCAGCAGCCTTTCCGGGACAGGTGTCAATTCACCCCTCCACTTT.

The chain has TRBV5-4 and TRBJ2-7; 7 nucleotides line up with TRBD1. This CDR3 contains 14 residues. The V gene end was trimmed by 4 bases and the J gene end by 3 bases; junction bases not matched to a gene: 7. From germline, CDR1 is SGHNT and CDR2 YYREEE (reference sequence). The CDR3 DNA follows: TGTGCCAGCAGCCTCCAGGGGGTGTACTACGAGCAGTACTTC. Translation gives CASSLQGVYYEQYF.

The chain carries TRBV7-9 and TRBJ1-2; D call uncertain. This CDR3 comprises 15 residues. Looked up from germline, CDR1 is SEHNR and CDR2 is FQNEAQ (reference sequence). V lost 1 base to trimming and J lost 2 bases, with 11 bases between them. The CDR3 DNA is TGTGCCAGCAGCTTAGGGCAGGCCCACAACTATGGCTACACCTTC. Translation gives CASSLGQAHNYGYTF.

The rearrangement uses TRBV29-1 and TRBJ1-4; possible D gene TRBD1, 6 bases. The CDR3 loop spans 12 amino acids. Trimming left V 7 bases short and J 4 bases short, with 10 bases between. Per the germline V gene, CDR1 is SQVTM and CDR2 is ANQGSEA. Here the CDR3 reads CSGQQGNEKLFF. The CDR3 region has the DNA TGCAGCGGTCAACAGGGTAATGAAAAACTGTTTTTT.

The chain employs TRBV18 and TRBJ2-5; TRBD1 is a possible D gene (5 bases). Germline V lookup: CDR1 KGHSH, CDR2 LQKENI. Between the trimmed V and J ends, which lost 6 bases and 1 base, there was a span of 9 bases. The CDR3 covers 13 residues. CDR3 in amino acids: CASSQTVQETQYF. The CDR3 bases are TGTGCCAGCTCGCAGACAGTCCAAGAGACCCAGTACTTC.

This clone is a singleton in its sample. V usage is TRBV12-5 and J usage is TRBJ1-1, with D tentatively TRBD1 (5 bases). V lost 5 bases and J 2 bases, leaving 9 bases between the germline ends. Germline V lookup: CDR1 LGHNT, CDR2 FRNRAP. This CDR3 is 13 amino acids long. The CDR3, as DNA: TGTGCTAGTGGTATCGGGGGAAACACTGAAGCTTTCTTT. This codes for CASGIGGNTEAFF.

The chain has TRBV11-2 and TRBJ2-1, with 10 bases fitting TRBD2. Unmatched junction bases numbered 10, after V lost 5 bases and J lost 9 bases. Germline values: CDR1 SGHAT, CDR2 FQNNGV. This CDR3 has 15 amino acids. Written as DNA, the CDR3 is TGTGCCAGCAGCCACACAGCGGGGGGGCATGGTGAGCAGTTCTTC. Amino acid sequence: CASSHTAGGHGEQFF.